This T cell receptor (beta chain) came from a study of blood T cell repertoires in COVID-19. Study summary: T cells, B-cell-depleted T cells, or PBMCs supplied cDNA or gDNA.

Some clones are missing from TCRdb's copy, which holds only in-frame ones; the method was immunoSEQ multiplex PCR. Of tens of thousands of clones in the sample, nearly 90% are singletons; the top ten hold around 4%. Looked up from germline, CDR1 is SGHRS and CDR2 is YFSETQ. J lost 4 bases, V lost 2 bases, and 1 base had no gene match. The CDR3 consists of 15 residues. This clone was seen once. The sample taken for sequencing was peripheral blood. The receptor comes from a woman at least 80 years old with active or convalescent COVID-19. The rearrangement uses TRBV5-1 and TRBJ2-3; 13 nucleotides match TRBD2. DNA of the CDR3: TGCGCCAGCAGCTTAGGACTAGCGGGAGCAGATACGCAGTATTTT. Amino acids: CASSLGLAGADTQYF.